The 20 T cell receptor beta chains presented below share a single source sample, sequenced in a study of blood T cells in healthy people across ages (dated by TCRdb to 2013 to 2016). Library preparation used 5' RACE. A second PCR of roughly 6 to 12 cycles was performed with a sample-barcoded 5' primer and a J-beta primer mix. TCRdb reprocessed the public reads (quality trimming at Q25 with fastp, clone calling with MiXCR) and kept in-frame beta chains. Each record represents a unique CDR3 protein, reported with the most common genes and DNA among its rows. This sample gives around 2 million distinct CDR3 sequences in total; about two fifths of them show up just once. 23% of the sample goes to the ten largest clones. The source material was blood. The receptor set was obtained from a human donor in good health.

This clonotype turned up a few times. The rearrangement links TRBV7-2 to TRBJ1-6; D ambiguous. Looked up from germline, CDR1 is SGHTA and CDR2 is FQGNSA. The CDR3 is 16 amino acids. The V end was cut by 1 base, the J end by 3 bases, with 10 bases between. In DNA, the CDR3 is TGTGCCAGCAGCTTAGGTTTGACGGACTATAATTCACCCCTCCACTTT. This sequence encodes CASSLGLTDYNSPLHF.

The V and J genes are TRBV10-3 and TRBJ2-3, with 12 bases matching TRBD2. The CDR3 is 15 residues long. Losses at the gene ends were 4 bases for V and 6 bases for J; bases not matched to a gene: 5. CDR1 ENHRY and CDR2 SYGVKD come from the germline V gene. The CDR3 loop is CAISASGGVPDTQYF. CDR3 sequence (DNA): TGTGCCATCAGTGCTAGCGGGGGGGTTCCCGATACGCAGTATTTT.

This clonotype has only a few counts. The chain links TRBV4-1 to TRBJ2-3, with 7 bases aligning to TRBD1. Germline V gene data show CDR1 as MGHRA and CDR2 as YSYEKL. This CDR3 has 16 residues. V was pared by 1 base and J by 2 bases, with 6 bases of the junction left unmatched. DNA for the CDR3: TGCGCCAGCAGCCAAGCTCTTGGGACAGACACAGATACGCAGTATTTT. As protein: CASSQALGTDTDTQYF.

This clonotype has only a few counts. This rearrangement joins TRBV9 to TRBJ2-4, with 8 nucleotides matching TRBD1. The J call may be faulty, since TRBJ2-7 better matches the DNA end. Germline V lookup: CDR1 SGDLS, CDR2 YYNGEE. The CDR3 is made up of 14 amino acids. The CDR3: CASSPGGTTHEQYF. The CDR3 DNA reads as TGTGCCAGCAGCCCAGGGGGCACGACCCACGAGCAGTACTTC.

This chain joins TRBV7-8 and TRBJ2-7; TRBD2 might be the D (5 bases). The CDR3 is 15 amino acids. Per the germline V gene, CDR1 is SGHVS and CDR2 is FQNEAQ. V was clipped by 2 bases and J by 2 bases, with 13 bases between them. The DNA for the CDR3 is TGTGCCAGCAGCTTAACGGGATACCAAACCTACGAGCAGTACTTC. Its translation: CASSLTGYQTYEQYF.

This sequence joins TRBV7-8 and TRBJ2-5, with D tentatively TRBD1 (5 bases). The CDR3 spans 14 residues. Germline V lookup: CDR1 SGHVS, CDR2 FQNEAQ. V dropped 5 bases and J dropped 2 bases, with 12 bases sitting between them. The CDR3 DNA follows: TGTGCCAGCAGCCTCCGGACACATCAAGAGACCCAGTACTTC. Translating it yields CASSLRTHQETQYF.

Remarks on this clonotype: This sequence may be a read error, since a much larger clone differs from it by one base. This rearrangement joins TRBV5-1 to TRBJ2-1; D call uncertain. The CDR3 spans 13 residues. Germline lookup yields CDR1 SGHRS and CDR2 YFSETQ. CDR3 protein: CAGSFPSGNEQFF. Written as DNA, the CDR3 is TGCGCCGGCAGCTTCCCTAGTGGGAATGAGCAGTTCTTC. Supplemented by reference TRBV5-1 and TRBJ2-1, the full variable domain reads KAGVTQTPRYLIKTRGQQVTLSCSPISGHRSVSWYQQTPGQGLQFLFEYFSETQRNKGNFPGRFSGRQFSNSRSEMNVSTLELGDSALYLCAGSFPSGNEQFFGPGTRLTVL.

The genes are TRBV10-3 and TRBJ2-1; 13 bases are a match to TRBD2. This CDR3 spans 16 amino acids. Germline V gives CDR1 ENHRY, CDR2 SYGVKD. The V gene end was trimmed by 4 bases and the J gene end by 6 bases; junction bases not matched to a gene: 6. The CDR3 loop reads CAISAQTSGGANEQFF. For the CDR3, the DNA is TGTGCCATCAGTGCGCAAACTAGCGGGGGGGCCAATGAGCAGTTCTTC.

This clonotype was counted only a few times. V gene TRBV4-3 combines with J gene TRBJ2-7; 8 bases align to TRBD1. CDR1 is LGHNA, CDR2 YSLEER, per germline. CDR3 length: 15 residues. Trimming at V came to 4 bases and at J to 0 bases, leaving 5 bases not matched to a gene. The CDR3 reads CASSRYRGASYEQYF. The DNA for the CDR3 is TGCGCCAGCAGCCGTTACAGGGGGGCCTCCTACGAGCAGTACTTC.

The rearrangement links TRBV7-3 to TRBJ1-5; 9 bases line up with TRBD1. In germline, CDR1 is SGHTA, CDR2 FQGTGA. The CDR3 loop spans 16 amino acids. V gave up 5 bases and J gave up 5 bases; unmatched junction bases: 10. In nucleotides, the CDR3 is TGTGCCAGCAGCCCCCGGGACAGGGTTAAAGATCAGCCCCAGCATTTT. It encodes CASSPRDRVKDQPQHF.

In nucleotides, the CDR3 is TGTGCCAGCAGTACGTACAGGGGAATGAACACTGAAGCTTTCTTT. Translating gives CASSTYRGMNTEAFF. V is TRBV6-2 or TRBV6-3 and J is TRBJ1-1; TRBD1 aligns across 7 bases. The CDR3 has 15 amino acids. Losses at the gene ends were 5 bases for V and 0 bases for J; bases not matched to a gene: 6. Germline CDR1 is MNHEY and CDR2 is SVGEGT.

The chain joins TRBV7-3 to TRBJ2-4; TRBD2 might be the D (5 bases). This CDR3 is 15 amino acids long. Germline-derived CDR1 and CDR2 are SGHTA and FQGTGA. Trimming took 5 bases from V and 13 from J, leaving 24 bases between them. The CDR3 bases are TGTGCCAGCAGCCCCGTGAGGGCTTCCTACAATGAGCAGTACTTC. Translated: CASSPVRASYNEQYF.

This clonotype came up a few times. This chain uses TRBV2 with TRBJ1-2, with no clear D. With 0 bases removed from V and 4 bases from J, the gap between germline ends came to 9 bases. Germline assignment: CDR1 SNHLY and CDR2 FYNNEI. There are 14 residues in the CDR3. CDR3 DNA sequence: TGTGCCAGCAGTGAAGCCGTATGGATCTATGGCTACACCTTC. This sequence encodes CASSEAVWIYGYTF.

The V call is TRBV6-5, the J call TRBJ1-2; 8 positions agree with TRBD1. The length of the CDR3 is 15 residues. J was trimmed by 0 bases and V by 5 bases; bases with no gene match: 5. CDR1 MNHEY and CDR2 SVGAGI come from the germline V gene. CDR3 sequence reads: CASSRQGKANYGYTF. The CDR3 bases are TGTGCCAGCAGTAGACAGGGGAAGGCTAACTATGGCTACACCTTC.

Only a few counts were recorded for this clonotype. Given a much more abundant clone one base away, this may be a read error. This chain joins TRBV7-2 and TRBJ2-4, with 8 bases matching TRBD1. J lost 5 bases, V lost 2 bases, and 8 bases had no gene match. Germline lookup yields CDR1 SGHTA and CDR2 FQGNSA. The length of the CDR3 is 16 residues. As DNA, the CDR3 is TGTGCCAGCAGCTTAACCCCGGGACAGGTAGAAAACATTCAGTACTTC. Its protein is CASSLTPGQVENIQYF.

The sample holds one count of this clonotype. V gene TRBV29-1 combines with J gene TRBJ2-1; 9 bases agree with TRBD1. Germline assignment: CDR1 SQVTM and CDR2 ANQGSEA. V lost 5 bases and J lost 5; bases outside the gene matches: 7. This CDR3 has 14 amino acids. CDR3 in amino acids: CSVSGTGFDNEQFF. DNA of the CDR3: TGCAGCGTTTCCGGGACAGGGTTTGACAATGAGCAGTTCTTC.

With regard to this clonotype: The conserved final phenylalanine or tryptophan is absent from the CDR3, which likely points to a read error. The genes are TRBV10-3 and TRBJ2-5, with D uncertain. From germline, CDR1 is ENHRY and CDR2 SYGVKD. This CDR3 has 14 residues. The CDR3 DNA follows: TGTGCCATCAGCGAGTCTTGGGTGAAAGAGACCCAGTACTGC. Its protein product is CAISESWVKETQYC.

The rearrangement uses TRBV7-9 and TRBJ1-2; the D is unclear. The germline CDR1 and CDR2 sequences are SEHNR and FQNEAQ (reference sequence). The V and J ends lost 3 bases and 5 bases respectively, with 10 bases between them. The CDR3 consists of 13 residues. CDR3 amino acids: CASSFDPRYGYTF. The CDR3 DNA reads TGTGCCAGCAGCTTCGATCCGCGATATGGCTACACCTTC.

The chain links TRBV20-1 to TRBJ1-4, with D unresolved. The CDR3 runs to 14 residues. Trimming left V 3 bases short and J 3 bases short, with 11 bases between. Germline V gene data show CDR1 as DFQATT and CDR2 as SNEGSKA (reference sequence). The CDR3 coding sequence is TGCAGTGCTAGTCCCCGTCCGGCTAATGAAAAACTGTTTTTT. Its protein product is CSASPRPANEKLFF.

This chain joins TRBV9 and TRBJ2-7, with D possibly being TRBD2 (5 bases). The CDR3 is 13 residues long. Deletions cut 4 bases from V and 6 bases from J, with 14 bases between. CDR1 is SGDLS, CDR2 YYNGEE, per germline. CDR3 region: CASSSSWESEQYF. The CDR3 coding sequence is TGTGCCAGCAGCTCCTCCTGGGAGAGCGAGCAGTACTTC.